This passage covers 5 T cell receptor beta chains from one sample sequenced in a study of cytomegalovirus exposure and HLA in healthy donors (dated by TCRdb to 2017 to 2019). Receptor libraries were prepared by the immunoSEQ multiplex PCR assay. The multiplex PCR relied on a mix of 60 forward primers for TCR Vbeta segments and 13 reverse primers for TCR Jbeta segments. Here the immuneACCESS table is served through TCRdb, limited to in-frame sequences with V and J called. Missing clones are a known gap in these copies; in checked studies unresolved V genes cover under half, and the rest lacks a known reason. In this sample the table shows about 95,000 clones, about 73% of which occur a single time. More than 12% of the sample is taken by the ten largest. Sequences were obtained from PBMCs. The origin of the receptors is a woman between 45 and 65 years old in good health and CMV-seropositive.

This clone occurred a few times. The V call is TRBV4-2, the J call TRBJ2-5; the D gene is possibly TRBD1 (5 bases). Germline values: CDR1 LGHNA, CDR2 YNFKEQ. This CDR3 is built from 13 residues. The ends were cut back, 0 bases at V and 6 bases at J, with 8 bases in the middle. CDR3 bases: TGTGCCAGCAGCCAAGACCAGGGAAAGACCCAGTACTTC. Its protein is CASSQDQGKTQYF.

This clone appeared a few times. The gene calls are TRBV7-2 and TRBJ2-7, with 7 bases matching TRBD2. Germline-derived CDR1 and CDR2 are SGHTA and FQGNSA. Trimming removed 5 bases from V and 2 bases from J; junction bases left unmatched: 6. CDR3 length: 14 amino acids. CDR3 nucleotide sequence: TGTGCCAGCAGCGAAGGGACTATACCCTACGAGCAGTACTTC. This translates into CASSEGTIPYEQYF.

This clone came up a few times. The rearrangement joins TRBV28 to TRBJ2-2, with D possibly TRBD2 on 6 matching bases. The CDR3 extends over 14 amino acids. V was cut by 6 bases and J by 6 bases, with 14 bases left in between. Per germline, CDR1 MDHEN and CDR2 SYDVKM. CDR3 region: CASRGRGAPGELFF. CDR3 coding DNA: TGTGCCAGCAGGGGGCGCGGGGCTCCCGGGGAGCTGTTTTTT.

The rearrangement joins TRBV18 to TRBJ2-7, with D possibly TRBD1 on 5 matching bases. The germline V and J ends were trimmed by 3 bases and 3 bases, with 18 bases remaining between them. The germline CDR1 and CDR2 sequences are KGHSH and LQKENI. The CDR3 length is 16 residues. CDR3 coding DNA: TGTGCCAGCTCACCCCTAGGGGCAGAGTTTAGCTACGAGCAGTACTTC. Translation: CASSPLGAEFSYEQYF. Looking up the rest from reference TRBV18 and TRBJ2-7 gives the full variable domain: NAGVMQNPRHLVRRRGQEARLRCSPMKGHSHVYWYRQLPEEGLKFMVYLQKENIIDESGMPKERFSAEFPKEGPSILRIQQVVRGDSAAYFCASSPLGAEFSYEQYFGPGTRLTVT.

The V gene is TRBV19, the J gene TRBJ1-4, with D uncertain. Looked up from germline, CDR1 is LNHDA and CDR2 is SQIVND (reference sequence). Deletions cut 5 bases from V and 6 bases from J, with 10 bases between. CDR3 length equals 13 residues. The CDR3 here is CASSWRGDEKLFF. In DNA, the CDR3 is TGTGCCAGTAGTTGGCGGGGAGATGAAAAACTGTTTTTT.